This T cell receptor beta chain derives from a study of CD8+ T cells in alopecia areata. Study conclusions and caveats: TCRs were shared less clearly across patients than in mice, possibly for HLA-related reasons. Scalp sample data also include resident alphabeta T cells from normal skin.

This CDR3 is 12 amino acids long. From germline, CDR1 is MDHEN and CDR2 SYDVKM. Trimming took off 2 bases at V and 10 bases at J, with 8 bases between the two ends. Extraction of RNA preceded its reverse transcription into cDNA, which served as the sequencing template. Only in-frame clones appear in the TCRdb table, and some are missing; sequencing was by immunoSEQ multiplex PCR. This sample yields 110,000 or so clones, of which over 55% are seen a single time; 20% to 30% belongs to the top ten. From alopecia areata patients, lesional scalp punch biopsies and peripheral blood were collected. Sorting separated CD4+ and CD8+ T cells out of PBMCs. To note about this clone: Its target is not known.

The chain joins TRBV28 to TRBJ2-2, with D unclear. The sample comprised NKG2D-low CD8+ T cells sorted from blood. The clonotype originates from a human donor with alopecia areata. The CDR3 sequence: CASSLGPVELFF. The DNA for the CDR3 is TGTGCCAGCAGTTTAGGTCCCGTGGAGCTGTTTTTT.